The T cell receptor beta chain described here comes from a study of T cell responses to AZD1222 COVID-19 vaccine. Assay: immunoSEQ multiplex PCR; the TCRdb copy retains only in-frame clones and omits some. The sample has more than 70,000 clones; more than 75% are singletons. V was pared by 0 bases and J by 3 bases, with 3 bases between. There are 12 residues in the CDR3. Germline CDR1 SGHTS, CDR2 YDEGEE. This chain connects TRBV5-8 to TRBJ1-1; D is undetermined. This specimen was peripheral blood, taken on day 0 of AZD1222 vaccination. This TCR came from an adult in good health. The CDR3 protein is CASSLDHTEAFF. CDR3 DNA sequence: TGTGCCAGCAGCTTGGATCACACTGAAGCTTTCTTT. Full variable domain (outside the CDR3, taken from reference TRBV5-8 and TRBJ1-1): EAGVTQSPTHLIKTRGQQATLRCSPISGHTSVYWYQQALGLGLQFLLWYDEGEERNRGNFPPRFSGRQFPNYSSELNVNALELEDSALYLCASSLDHTEAFFGQGTRLTVV.